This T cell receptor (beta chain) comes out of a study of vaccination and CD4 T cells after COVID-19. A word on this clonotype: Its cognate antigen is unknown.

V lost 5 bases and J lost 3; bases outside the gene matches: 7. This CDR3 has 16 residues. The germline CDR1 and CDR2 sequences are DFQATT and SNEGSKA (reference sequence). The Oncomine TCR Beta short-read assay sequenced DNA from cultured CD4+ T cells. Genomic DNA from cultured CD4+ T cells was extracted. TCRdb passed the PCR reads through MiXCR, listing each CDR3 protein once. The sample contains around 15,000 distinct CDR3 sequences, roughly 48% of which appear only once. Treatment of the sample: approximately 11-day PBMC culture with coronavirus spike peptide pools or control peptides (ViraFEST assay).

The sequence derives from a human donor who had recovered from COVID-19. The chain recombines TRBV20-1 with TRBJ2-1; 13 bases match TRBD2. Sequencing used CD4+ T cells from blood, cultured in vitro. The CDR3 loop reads CSAFPGTSGIYNEQFF. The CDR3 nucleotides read TGCAGTGCTTTCCCCGGGACTAGCGGGATCTACAATGAGCAGTTCTTC.